The T cell receptor beta chain under discussion was sequenced for a study of kidney transplant recipient with SARS-CoV-2 infection. In this sample, this clonotype turned up many times. TCRdb independently ran MiXCR on the reads; one entry per CDR3 protein. The top ten clones hold roughly 7% of a sample with 250,000 or so distinct CDR3 sequences, 29% of them seen once. Germline V lookup: CDR1 MNHNY, CDR2 SVGAGI (reference sequence). This CDR3 contains 15 residues. Trimming took off 2 bases at V and 5 bases at J, with 10 bases between the two ends. The receptor was derived from a young adult male patient who had COVID-19 and was a kidney transplant recipient. The graft donor may have given rise to some T cells. The gene calls are TRBV6-6 and TRBJ1-6, with D maybe TRBD1 (5 bases). The input for sequencing was a blood sample, taken at baseline and on approximately day 120 from a kidney transplant recipient. In nucleotides, the CDR3 is TGTGCCAGCAGTTACGCAGGGCCGGATAATTCACCCCTCCACTTT. Translation gives CASSYAGPDNSPLHF.